What follows are 13 T cell receptor beta chains derived from one specimen sequenced in a study of T-cell memory formation after mild COVID-19. TCRdb itself ran the 5' RACE reads through MiXCR, one entry per CDR3 protein. The repertoire holds fewer than 400,000 distinct CDR3 sequences, roughly 15% seen once, with roughly 21% in the top ten. The sample taken for sequencing was PBMCs or a T cell subset sorted from them (not recorded which). The receptors derive from a young man who had mild COVID-19 (a few samples of this study predate the infection). Cell type and time point are not known.

This clonotype has just a few counts. The rearrangement uses TRBV7-9 and TRBJ2-2; 7 bases line up with TRBD1. V shed 6 bases and J 4 bases; nucleotides not matched to a gene: 11. Per germline, CDR1 SEHNR and CDR2 FQNEAQ (reference sequence). The CDR3 loop spans 16 amino acids. The CDR3 DNA reads as TGTGCCAGCAGTGACGGGCCAGGGGGAACCACCGGGGAGCTGTTTTTT. This gives the protein CASSDGPGGTTGELFF.

The V and J genes are TRBV6-5 and TRBJ2-2, with TRBD1 as a possible D gene (5 bases). The V gene lost 2 bases and the J gene lost 7 bases, with 14 bases spanning the gap. The CDR3 spans 15 residues. Germline CDR1 MNHEY, CDR2 SVGAGI. CDR3 residues: CASSYIAGQDGELFF. The CDR3 bases are TGTGCCAGCAGTTACATTGCAGGGCAGGACGGGGAGCTGTTTTTT.

This clonotype was observed many times. The chain joins TRBV5-1 to TRBJ2-3; TRBD2 matches 11 bases. Trimming took 5 bases from V and 2 from J; bases not matched to a gene: 10. The V gene's germline CDR1 is SGHRS and CDR2 YFSETQ. The CDR3 covers 17 residues. This CDR3 is CASRPPGLADPTDTQYF. The CDR3 coding sequence is TGCGCCAGCAGACCCCCGGGACTAGCGGATCCCACAGATACGCAGTATTTT.

This clonotype was counted a few times. The chain links TRBV12-3 or TRBV12-4 to TRBJ1-5; D is undetermined. V was pared by 5 bases and J by 6 bases, with 11 bases between. The CDR3 is 13 residues long. The CDR3, as DNA: TGTGCCAGCAGTCCCGTACTGGGTCAGCCCCAGCATTTT. Translating gives CASSPVLGQPQHF.

This chain uses TRBV6-2 or TRBV6-3 with TRBJ1-4, with D maybe TRBD1 (5 bases). The CDR3 totals 11 residues. V lost 7 bases to trimming and J lost 8 bases, with 8 bases between them. CDR1 is MNHEY and CDR2 is SVGEGT in the germline V gene. For the CDR3, the DNA is TGTGCCAGCAAGGGGAACGAAAAACTGTTTTTT. It specifies CASKGNEKLFF.

This clonotype was found a few times. The CDR3 here is CASEQSYNEQFF. The CDR3, as DNA: TGTGCCAGCGAGCAGAGTTACAATGAGCAGTTCTTC. The chain links TRBV2 to TRBJ2-1; D ambiguous. Trimming removed 8 bases from V and 4 bases from J, with 9 bases in between. The CDR3 totals 12 residues. Germline lookup yields CDR1 SNHLY and CDR2 FYNNEI.

This clonotype was found a few times. The CDR3 sequence: CASSQGDRAYSPLHF. The CDR3 bases are TGTGCCAGCAGCCAAGGGGACAGGGCCTATTCACCCCTCCACTTT. This sequence joins TRBV4-2 and TRBJ1-6; 9 bases are a match to TRBD1. The CDR3 runs 15 residues. J gave up 8 bases and V 1 base, and 3 bases lay outside the gene matches. Germline CDR1 and CDR2: LGHNA and YNFKEQ.

This clonotype was seen more than once but under ten times. The chain links TRBV12-3 or TRBV12-4 to TRBJ2-5; 8 positions agree with TRBD1. This CDR3 is built from 14 residues. The ends lost 7 bases at V and 4 bases at J; junction bases unmatched: 8. CDR3 nucleotides: TGTGCCAGCACCTGGACAGGGACCCCAGAGACCCAGTACTTC. It specifies CASTWTGTPETQYF.

The chain joins TRBV5-1 to TRBJ2-7; possible D gene TRBD1, 5 bases. V lost 4 bases to trimming and J lost 7 bases, with 15 bases between them. Germline loops: CDR1 SGHRS, CDR2 YFSETQ. The CDR3 runs to 13 residues. The CDR3 region is CASSLGPGREQYF. Here the CDR3 DNA reads TGCGCCAGCAGCCTGGGGCCTGGTCGTGAGCAGTACTTC. The whole variable domain, remainder taken from reference TRBV5-1 and TRBJ2-7, is KAGVTQTPRYLIKTRGQQVTLSCSPISGHRSVSWYQQTPGQGLQFLFEYFSETQRNKGNFPGRFSGRQFSNSRSEMNVSTLELGDSALYLCASSLGPGREQYFGPGTRLTVT.

The chain combines TRBV19 with TRBJ2-3, with D uncertain. The CDR3 totals 15 residues. V lost 6 bases and J 0 bases, leaving 13 bases between the germline ends. In germline, CDR1 is LNHDA, CDR2 SQIVND (reference sequence). DNA of the CDR3: TGTGCCAGTAGCACGTGGAAATCAAGCACAGATACGCAGTATTTT. It specifies CASSTWKSSTDTQYF.

This clonotype was counted between two and nine times. This chain connects TRBV5-1 to TRBJ2-7; perhaps D is TRBD1 or TRBD2 (6 bases each). V was cut by 7 bases and J by 11 bases, with 16 bases left in between. This CDR3 contains 11 residues. Per the germline V gene, CDR1 is SGHRS and CDR2 is YFSETQ. The CDR3, as DNA: TGCGCCAGCGCACAGGAGGGGGTAAAGTACTTC. It encodes CASAQEGVKYF.

This clonotype was seen only a few times. The chain has TRBV6-2 or TRBV6-3 and TRBJ2-2; 9 nucleotides line up with TRBD2. J was trimmed by 4 bases and V by 2 bases; bases with no gene match: 2. The CDR3 runs to 15 residues. The V gene's germline CDR1 is MNHEY and CDR2 SVGEGT. CDR3 nucleotide sequence: TGTGCCAGCAGTTACCGGCGGGGGGGCACCGGGGAGCTGTTTTTT. Encoded protein: CASSYRRGGTGELFF.

The chain has TRBV7-2 and TRBJ1-2; D gene unclear. Deletions cut 4 bases from V and 2 bases from J, with 14 bases between. The CDR3 runs to 15 residues. The germline V gene encodes CDR1 SGHTA and CDR2 FQGNSA. The CDR3 DNA follows: TGTGCCAGCAGCTCCCAGCGGCGAGGAAACTATGGCTACACCTTC. Translated: CASSSQRRGNYGYTF.